The 26 T cell receptor beta chains listed next were all sequenced from one sample in a study of control samples from healthy donors and cancer patients. Clones were read by immunoSEQ multiplex PCR, and TCRdb kept only the in-frame ones, dropping some. This table has some 95,000 clones, about nine tenths appearing once. Sequencing input: blood. The receptors here all came from a human donor in good health. The donor label of this sample is uncertain.

The V call is TRBV2, the J call TRBJ1-3; no clear D. The CDR3 length is 14 residues. V lost 6 bases and J 0 bases, leaving 9 bases between the germline ends. Germline V gene sequence: CDR1 SNHLY, CDR2 FYNNEI. CDR3 protein: CASRRAISGNTIYF. CDR3 coding DNA: TGTGCCAGCAGACGGGCCATCTCTGGAAACACCATATATTTT.

This chain's CDR3 is CASSLLYTDTQYF. In DNA, the CDR3 is TGTGCCAGCAGCTTATTATACACAGATACGCAGTATTTT. The chain recombines TRBV7-9 with TRBJ2-3; D gene unclear. The CDR3 covers 13 residues. Trimming pared 2 bases from V and 2 bases from J, leaving 5 bases between. Germline lookup yields CDR1 SEHNR and CDR2 FQNEAQ (reference sequence). Complete variable domain (other parts from reference TRBV7-9 and TRBJ2-3): DTGVSQNPRHKITKRGQNVTFRCDPISEHNRLYWYRQTLGQGPEFLTYFQNEAQLEKSRLLSDRFSAERPKGSFSTLEIQRTEQGDSAMYLCASSLLYTDTQYFGPGTRLTVL.

The rearrangement uses TRBV7-6 and TRBJ1-4, with a weak D call TRBD1 (5 bases). The length of the CDR3 is 17 residues. Germline V CDR1 and CDR2: SGHVS, FNYEAQ. Trimming took off 5 bases at V and 1 base at J, with 17 bases between the two ends. CDR3 DNA sequence: TGTGCCAGCAGCCCTGGAGTGGGGGGGGTAACTAATGAAAAACTGTTTTTT. It yields the protein CASSPGVGGVTNEKLFF.

The chain joins TRBV4-3 to TRBJ1-6; 8 bases map to TRBD1. The CDR3 is made up of 15 amino acids. After removal of 0 bases from V and 9 bases from J, the junction contained 4 bases not matched to a gene. The germline V gene has CDR1 LGHNA and CDR2 YSLEER. The CDR3 loop reads CASSQDRTGTSPLHF. The CDR3 nucleotides are TGCGCCAGCAGCCAAGATCGGACAGGGACTTCACCCCTCCACTTT.

The chain combines TRBV19 with TRBJ1-1; D gene uncertain. The CDR3 sequence is 11 residues long. Germline assignment: CDR1 LNHDA and CDR2 SQIVND (reference sequence). V lost 6 bases and J 7 bases, leaving 9 bases between the germline ends. The CDR3 sequence: CASSRLNEAFF. In DNA form, the CDR3 reads TGTGCCAGTAGCCGCCTAAATGAAGCTTTCTTT.

The gene calls are TRBV6-5 and TRBJ1-3; 7 bases map to TRBD1. With V trimmed by 7 bases and J by 2 bases, 5 bases remained unmatched. Looked up from germline, CDR1 is MNHEY and CDR2 is SVGAGI. This CDR3 is built from 14 residues. CDR3: CASTLGQAGNTIYF. The CDR3, as DNA: TGTGCCAGCACCCTTGGACAGGCTGGAAACACCATATATTTT.

This chain joins TRBV5-1 and TRBJ2-1; D uncertain. Germline V CDR1 and CDR2: SGHRS, YFSETQ. CDR3 length equals 15 residues. Deletions cut 4 bases from V and 0 bases from J, with 11 bases between. The CDR3 protein is CASSVSTSSYNEQFF. The CDR3 nucleotides read TGCGCCAGCAGCGTGTCAACGAGCTCCTACAATGAGCAGTTCTTC.

The CDR3 region has the DNA TGTGCCAGCAGTCCCGGGACTAGCGGGACTGGGCAGTACTTC. It translates to CASSPGTSGTGQYF. The rearrangement joins TRBV6-5 to TRBJ2-7; 13 bases line up with TRBD2. This CDR3 is 14 amino acids long. V shed 5 bases, J shed 9 bases, and the junction held 7 bases outside the gene matches. The germline CDR1 and CDR2 sequences are MNHEY and SVGAGI.

The chain combines TRBV19 with TRBJ2-1; tentative D call: TRBD1 (6 bases). Germline CDR1 is LNHDA and CDR2 is SQIVND (reference sequence). Trimming shortened V by 2 bases and J by 5 bases, and 22 bases separated the two germline ends. This CDR3 is built from 18 residues. CDR3 in amino acids: CASSILYLQTGLNNEQFF. CDR3 coding DNA: TGTGCCAGTAGTATACTCTACCTCCAGACAGGCTTGAACAATGAGCAGTTCTTC.

The V and J genes are TRBV6-2 or TRBV6-3 and TRBJ2-7; D possibly corresponds to TRBD2 (6 bases). V was pared by 3 bases and J by 1 base, with 13 bases between. The CDR3 spans 15 residues. The germline V gene has CDR1 MNHEY and CDR2 SVGEGT. The CDR3 sequence is CASSYQGGGSYEQYV. Here the CDR3 DNA reads TGTGCCAGCAGTTATCAGGGAGGTGGGTCCTACGAGCAGTACGTC.

V is TRBV15 and J is TRBJ1-4; D is possibly TRBD1 (5 bases). V shed 8 bases and J shed 4 bases, with 14 bases lying between them. CDR1 LNHNV and CDR2 YYDKDF come from the germline V gene (reference sequence). This CDR3 has 14 amino acids. The CDR3 nucleotides read TGTGCCACCCGTCGTGACCAGGGTAATGAAAAACTGTTTTTT. It encodes CATRRDQGNEKLFF.

The genes are TRBV9 and TRBJ2-5; D is possibly TRBD1 (6 bases). The CDR3 has 14 amino acids. Trimming took 2 bases from V and 4 from J, leaving 12 bases between them. Germline V gene data show CDR1 as SGDLS and CDR2 as YYNGEE. The CDR3 DNA sequence: TGTGCCAGCAGCGTCGGACAGACGGGAGAGACCCAGTACTTC. This codes for CASSVGQTGETQYF.

This chain connects TRBV24-1 to TRBJ2-2; D not resolved. This CDR3 region has 15 residues. The germline V and J ends were trimmed by 3 bases and 1 base, with 8 bases remaining between them. CDR1 and CDR2 (germline): KGHDR, SFDVKD. The CDR3: CATSDPGRNTGELFF. CDR3 nucleotides: TGTGCCACCAGTGATCCTGGACGGAACACCGGGGAGCTGTTTTTT.

This clone was counted once. The chain couples TRBV11-2 to TRBJ1-1, with a possible D match to TRBD1 (6 bases). From germline, CDR1 is SGHAT and CDR2 FQNNGV. Trimming cost V 6 bases and J 10 bases, with 21 bases left between them. The CDR3 sequence is 14 residues long. The CDR3 is CASRLNRDPEIAFF. CDR3 bases: TGTGCCAGCAGACTAAACAGGGACCCAGAGATAGCTTTCTTT.

This chain uses TRBV12-3 or TRBV12-4 with TRBJ2-7; D is undetermined. This CDR3 spans 13 amino acids. Between the trimmed V and J ends, which lost 2 bases and 4 bases, there was a span of 9 bases. The CDR3 loop reads CASSLMLGYEQYF. CDR3 nucleotide sequence: TGTGCCAGCAGTTTAATGCTCGGTTACGAGCAGTACTTC.

This clone has just one count. The CDR3 is CASSDSEGQPQHF. The CDR3 DNA follows: TGTGCCAGCAGTGACTCTGAAGGCCAGCCCCAGCATTTT. The chain links TRBV6-4 to TRBJ1-5; D ambiguous. V was pared by 0 bases and J by 7 bases, with 7 bases between. Germline V gene data show CDR1 as MRHNA and CDR2 as SNTAGT. The CDR3 sequence is 13 residues long.

This clone was seen a single time. V and J are TRBV13 and TRBJ1-2, with D possibly matching TRBD1 (6 bases). The CDR3 contains 14 residues. V lost 5 bases and J lost 0, with 10 bases in between. Germline-derived CDR1 and CDR2 are PRHDT and FYEKMQ (reference sequence). The CDR3 is CASSLQGTNYGYTF. The CDR3 DNA reads as TGTGCCAGCAGCCTACAGGGTACTAACTATGGCTACACCTTC.

The chain employs TRBV9 and TRBJ1-4; D is unresolved. The CDR3 loop spans 12 amino acids. The V and J ends lost 4 bases and 8 bases respectively, with 9 bases between them. From germline, CDR1 is SGDLS and CDR2 YYNGEE. This CDR3 is CASSRPTEKLFF. The CDR3 DNA reads TGTGCCAGCAGCCGTCCGACGGAAAAACTGTTTTTT.

The chain recombines TRBV12-3 or TRBV12-4 with TRBJ1-5, with a possible D match to TRBD1 (5 bases). The CDR3 covers 13 residues. Deletions cut 3 bases from V and 11 bases from J, with 14 bases between. The CDR3 loop is CASSLGTDSAQHF. The DNA for the CDR3 is TGTGCCAGCAGTTTGGGGACCGATTCAGCCCAGCATTTT.

The gene calls are TRBV30 and TRBJ2-1; maybe TRBD1 (7 bases). Germline values: CDR1 GTSNPN, CDR2 SVGIG (reference sequence). The V and J ends lost 6 bases and 2 bases respectively, with 17 bases between them. The CDR3 length is 15 residues. For the CDR3, the DNA is TGTGCCTGTTCTCTCGGCAGGGGGGCCTACAATGAGCAGTTCTTC. Its translation is CACSLGRGAYNEQFF.

The chain combines TRBV30 with TRBJ1-2, with 7 nucleotides matching TRBD1. The CDR3 spans 13 residues. Germline V gives CDR1 GTSNPN, CDR2 SVGIG (reference sequence). The V segment lost 7 bases and the J segment 4 bases; nucleotides outside the gene matches: 9. Written as DNA, the CDR3 is TGTGCCTCGGGATTACAGGGGTTCTATGGCTACACCTTC. This encodes CASGLQGFYGYTF.

This clone showed up just a few times. The chain combines TRBV21-1 with TRBJ1-5. TRBV21-1 is termed a pseudogene. This CDR3 comprises 16 residues. The DNA of the CDR3 is TGTGCCAGCAGCAGAGGGAATGTCGAAGGGGATCAGCCCCAGCATTTT. It translates to CASSRGNVEGDQPQHF.

This chain connects TRBV5-1 to TRBJ2-1, with D possibly being TRBD2 (5 bases). The V end was cut by 1 base, the J end by 8 bases, with 7 bases between. The CDR3 runs 12 residues. Germline V CDR1 and CDR2: SGHRS, YFSETQ. CDR3 protein: CASSLSRDEQFF. In DNA form, the CDR3 reads TGCGCCAGCAGCTTGTCGAGGGATGAGCAGTTCTTC.

By share of the sample, this clone is medium-sized (0.01 to 0.1%). The V gene is TRBV6-1, the J gene TRBJ2-7, with TRBD2 matching 9 bases. The CDR3 is made up of 15 amino acids. In germline, CDR1 is MNHNS, CDR2 SASEGT. After removal of 0 bases from V and 5 bases from J, the junction contained 5 bases not matched to a gene. CDR3 sequence (DNA): TGTGCCAGCAGTGAAGCCAGCGGGGGGACGGACGAGCAGTACTTC. Protein: CASSEASGGTDEQYF.

The rearrangement joins TRBV3-1 (or the pseudogene TRBV3-2) to TRBJ1-2; D unclear. Germline V gene data show CDR1 as LGHDT and CDR2 as YNNKEL (reference sequence). V lost 4 bases, J lost 2 bases, and 14 bases lay in between. The CDR3 has 15 amino acids. This chain's CDR3 is CASSPWAGHNYGYTF. The CDR3 DNA reads as TGTGCCAGCAGCCCCTGGGCAGGTCACAACTATGGCTACACCTTC.

The J gene is TRBJ2-3, the V gene TRBV30; D is unresolved. Trimming took off 3 bases at V and 4 bases at J, with 17 bases between the two ends. This CDR3 has 15 residues. Germline V CDR1 and CDR2: GTSNPN, SVGIG (reference sequence). CDR3 residues: CAWRLLQGFADTQYF. The DNA for the CDR3 is TGTGCCTGGAGGCTACTACAAGGGTTTGCAGATACGCAGTATTTT.